In this sample, the clone carrying this T cell receptor beta chain turned up once. Its specificity is not known. The CDR3 length is 14 residues. In germline, CDR1 is LNHDA, CDR2 SQIVND (reference sequence). V lost 5 bases, J lost 4 bases, and 14 bases lay in between. The table came from immunoSEQ multiplex PCR; TCRdb's copy has only in-frame clones and leaves some out. Among over 45,000 clones listed, roughly 86% were seen once. This sample stems from a study of T cells in localized non-small cell lung cancer. Study-level points and caveats: Adjacent lung tissue had a median approximately 57 of the top 100 clones found in the tumor. Clonality peaked in uninvolved adjacent lung rather than tumor.

The receptor was derived from a female donor with stage II lung adenocarcinoma. The V call is TRBV19, the J call TRBJ1-2, with D unclear. The material sequenced was PBMCs, taken before any cancer treatment. This CDR3 reads CASSPSASGYGYTF. Written as DNA, the CDR3 is TGTGCCAGTAGTCCCTCGGCTTCCGGCTATGGCTACACCTTC.